This T cell receptor beta chain was profiled in a study of PD-L1 blockade in urothelial cancer. Turning to the study itself: Blood was analyzed 3 weeks (second dose) and 6 weeks after treatment start. Researchers found blood samples held a median of 141,255 T cells.

This CDR3 is built from 13 residues. Per germline, CDR1 LNHNV and CDR2 YYDKDF (reference sequence). Measured with immunoSEQ multiplex PCR; TCRdb has only the in-frame clones, and not every one. The profile shows over 75,000 clones, 89% of them singletons. Documented time point: pretreatment peripheral blood. This material consisted of PBMCs, taken around atezolizumab (anti-PD-L1) treatment. The genes are TRBV15 and TRBJ2-5; 8 bases map to TRBD1. The J call may be in error: the DNA end matches TRBJ2-7 better. The source of this sequence is a woman over 75 with urothelial cancer. The CDR3 DNA follows: TGTGCCACCAGCCGGACAGGGTCATACGAGCAGTACTTC. Translation gives CATSRTGSYEQYF.